Listed here are 8 T cell receptor beta chains from one sample, sequenced in a study of technical replicates of blood from several donors. Assay: immunoSEQ multiplex PCR; the TCRdb copy retains only in-frame clones and omits some. The profile covers about 69,000 clones, with approximately 89% appearing a single time and roughly 5% taken by the ten largest. Specimen: PBMCs. Receptors were obtained from a human donor in good health. Some clones in this sample may be carry-over from other donors' samples.

The rearrangement links TRBV4-2 to TRBJ2-1; 11 bases match TRBD2. The CDR3 length is 17 residues. CDR1 and CDR2 (germline): LGHNA, YNFKEQ. The V segment lost 0 bases and the J segment 14 bases; nucleotides outside the gene matches: 15. CDR3 sequence reads: CASSQDVGLAGGGKKFF. DNA of the CDR3: TGTGCCAGCAGCCAAGACGTTGGACTAGCGGGCGGTGGGAAAAAGTTCTTC.

The chain is built from TRBV7-2 and TRBJ2-7; D is possibly TRBD2 (5 bases). The CDR3 spans 15 residues. With 3 bases removed from V and 1 base from J, the gap between germline ends came to 13 bases. CDR1 and CDR2 (germline): SGHTA, FQGNSA. CDR3 in DNA: TGTGCCAGCAGCTTGGACGAGGGTACGTCCTACGAGCAGTACTTC. Residues: CASSLDEGTSYEQYF.

The chain recombines TRBV19 with TRBJ2-1; tentatively, D is TRBD2 (5 bases). V shed 1 base and J shed 6 bases, with 22 bases lying between them. Germline values: CDR1 LNHDA, CDR2 SQIVND (reference sequence). The CDR3 covers 18 residues. Here the CDR3 DNA reads TGTGCCAGTAGTATAGCCGGAGGACTCCTTCTCCCCGTCAATGAGCAGTTCTTC. Encoded protein: CASSIAGGLLLPVNEQFF.

The J gene is TRBJ1-6, the V gene TRBV30; D ambiguous. CDR1 and CDR2 (germline): GTSNPN, SVGIG (reference sequence). This CDR3 has 14 amino acids. Trimming left V 0 bases short and J 4 bases short, with 7 bases between. The CDR3 region is CAWSVRGYNSPLHF. CDR3 nucleotide sequence: TGTGCCTGGAGTGTACGGGGTTATAATTCACCCCTCCACTTT. Full variable domain (outside the CDR3, taken from reference TRBV30 and TRBJ1-6): SQTIHQWPATLVQPVGSPLSLECTVEGTSNPNLYWYRQAAGRGLQLLFYSVGIGQISSEVPQNLSASRPQDRQFILSSKKLLLSDSGFYLCAWSVRGYNSPLHFGNGTRLTVT.

V usage is TRBV6-5 and J usage is TRBJ2-3, with 8 bases that match TRBD2. The CDR3 loop spans 12 amino acids. Germline V gene data show CDR1 as MNHEY and CDR2 as SVGAGI. The J segment lost 9 bases and the V segment lost 6 bases, leaving 5 bases of the junction unmatched. CDR3 in DNA: TGTGCCAGCAGAAGCAGCGGGGGAACGCAGTATTTT. The encoded protein is CASRSSGGTQYF.

This rearrangement joins TRBV7-2 to TRBJ2-3, with 12 bases identical to TRBD1. Looked up from germline, CDR1 is SGHTA and CDR2 is FQGNSA. This CDR3 comprises 16 residues. V was clipped by 5 bases and J by 2 bases; unmatched bases: 5. The DNA for the CDR3 is TGTGCCAGCAGCACCCGGGACAGGGGGCTCACAGATACGCAGTATTTT. Translated: CASSTRDRGLTDTQYF.

The chain carries TRBV11-2 and TRBJ1-2; 7 bases align to TRBD1. Germline-derived CDR1 and CDR2 are SGHAT and FQNNGV. The CDR3 extends over 16 amino acids. The J segment lost 3 bases and the V segment lost 8 bases, leaving 15 bases of the junction unmatched. The CDR3 DNA is TGTGCCAGCGCATCCATAAAAACAGGGGCCTACTATGGCTACACCTTC. Protein product: CASASIKTGAYYGYTF.

The chain combines TRBV4-3 with TRBJ1-3; D is undetermined. Per germline, CDR1 LGHNA and CDR2 YSLEER. CDR3 length: 15 residues. The V and J ends lost 0 bases and 0 bases respectively, with 6 bases between them. CDR3 region: CASSQDSSSGNTIYF. DNA of the CDR3: TGCGCCAGCAGCCAAGATTCCAGCTCTGGAAACACCATATATTTT.